Listed below are T cell receptor beta chains from one sample, sequenced in a study of blood T cell repertoires in COVID-19. Using immunoSEQ multiplex PCR, the repertoire was profiled, and TCRdb retains in-frame clones only, with some absent. The sample lists 380,000 or so clones, about 80% occurring once. Sequenced input: peripheral blood. The receptors were sampled from a human donor with acute or convalescent COVID-19. The donor label of this sample is uncertain. Both conserved end residues are part of each CDR3. The D gene is left open where the match is weak. Rows give clone size only sometimes, using once, few, many, or a class for an expanded clone.

v_call: TRBV3-1/TRBV3-2
clone_size: once
j_call: TRBJ1-2
d_call: TRBD1
cdr3_aa: CASSHLGTAANYGYTF
cdr3_nt: TGTGCCAGCAGCCATCTCGGGACAGCCGCTAACTATGGCTACACCTTC

v_call: TRBV4-1
clone_size: -
j_call: TRBJ2-7
d_call: -
cdr3_aa: CASSQGSGGASRQYF
cdr3_nt: TGCGCCAGCAGCCAAGGATCGGGGGGCGCTTCTCGCCAGTACTTC

v_call: TRBV30
clone_size: -
j_call: TRBJ1-2
d_call: -
cdr3_aa: CAWSVFGGYTF
cdr3_nt: TGTGCCTGGAGTGTTTTCGGTGGCTACACCTTC

v_call: TRBV28
clone_size: -
j_call: TRBJ2-7
d_call: -
cdr3_aa: CASSPDASRGYF
cdr3_nt: TGTGCCAGCAGTCCCGATGCAAGTAGGGGGTACTTC

v_call: TRBV27
clone_size: -
j_call: TRBJ1-1
d_call: TRBD1
cdr3_aa: CASSQTRQGTWGAFF
cdr3_nt: TGTGCCAGCAGTCAAACCCGACAGGGTACCTGGGGAGCTTTCTTT

v_call: TRBV12-3/TRBV12-4
clone_size: -
j_call: TRBJ1-6
d_call: -
cdr3_aa: CASSVWGRSPLHF
cdr3_nt: TGTGCCAGCTCGGTTTGGGGGCGATCACCCCTCCACTTT

v_call: TRBV19
clone_size: -
j_call: TRBJ1-4
d_call: -
cdr3_aa: CASSVRPRGHEKLFF
cdr3_nt: TGTGCCAGTAGTGTTCGGCCAAGGGGCCATGAAAAACTGTTTTTT

v_call: TRBV5-1
clone_size: -
j_call: TRBJ1-4
d_call: -
cdr3_aa: CASGMTGSNEKLFF
cdr3_nt: TGCGCCAGCGGCATGACAGGTTCTAATGAAAAACTGTTTTTT

v_call: TRBV18
clone_size: -
j_call: TRBJ2-2
d_call: -
cdr3_aa: CASLYGRPNTGELFF
cdr3_nt: TGTGCCAGTCTCTACGGCAGGCCTAACACCGGGGAGCTGTTTTTT

v_call: TRBV3-1/TRBV3-2
clone_size: -
j_call: TRBJ2-5
d_call: TRBD2
cdr3_aa: CASSRRQWGGETQYF
cdr3_nt: TGTGCCAGCAGCCGTAGACAGTGGGGGGGAGAGACCCAGTACTTC

v_call: TRBV5-1
clone_size: once
j_call: TRBJ2-1
d_call: TRBD1
cdr3_aa: CASSPILRDRSSEQFF
cdr3_nt: TGCGCCAGCAGCCCCATCTTGCGGGACAGGTCGTCTGAGCAGTTCTTC

v_call: TRBV5-6
clone_size: -
j_call: TRBJ2-1
d_call: TRBD1
cdr3_aa: CASSLGQGAYNEQFF
cdr3_nt: TGTGCCAGCAGCTTGGGGCAGGGGGCATACAATGAGCAGTTCTTC